This T cell receptor (beta chain) is drawn from a study of cytomegalovirus exposure and HLA in healthy donors. The PCR made use of 60 Vbeta and 13 Jbeta primers. Repertoires were generated with immunoSEQ multiplex PCR, while TCRdb's copy carries only in-frame clones and drops some. The specimen's table records 50,000 or so clones. This receptor was obtained from a woman aged 40 to 50 in good health and CMV-seronegative. The sequencing input was PBMCs.

The CDR3 here is CASSPRTGETEAFF. The DNA of the CDR3 is TGCGCCAGCAGCCCCCGGACAGGGGAAACTGAAGCTTTCTTT. The chain uses TRBV5-1 and TRBJ1-1, with TRBD1 identical over 9 bases. Looked up from germline, CDR1 is SGHRS and CDR2 is YFSETQ. The ends lost 4 bases at V and 5 bases at J; junction bases unmatched: 6. The CDR3 loop spans 14 amino acids.